This is a list of T cell receptor beta chains from one sample in a study of cytomegalovirus exposure and HLA in healthy donors. Sequenced by immunoSEQ multiplex PCR; TCRdb stores in-frame clones only, minus some. The sample lists about 180,000 clones, over 65% occurring once. The sample consisted of PBMCs. These receptors were collected from a man between 18 and 29 years old in good health and CMV-seronegative. CDR3s include the opening cysteine and the closing phenylalanine or tryptophan. The D gene is left open where the match is weak. Size values are once, few and many counts, or a class for expanded clones, and some rows have none.

. TRBJ2-2 TRBV4-3 . CASARGNTGELFF TGCGCCAGCGCTCGAGGGAACACCGGGGAGCTGTTTTTT
TRBD1 TRBJ1-5 TRBV19 . CASSNLRGLGQPQHF TGTGCCAGTAGTAACCTCAGGGGGCTCGGTCAGCCCCAGCATTTT
. TRBJ2-1 TRBV19 . CASSRSGDRYNEQFF TGTGCCAGTAGTAGATCGGGAGATCGGTACAATGAGCAGTTCTTC
. TRBJ1-5 TRBV12-5 . CASGLVQYCGRDSNQPQHF TGTGCTAGTGGTTTGGTACAGTACTGCGGGCGCGATAGCAATCAGCCCCAGCATTTT
TRBD1 TRBJ2-2 TRBV7-2 few CASSTNRGTGELFF TGTGCCAGCAGCACCAACAGGGGAACCGGGGAGCTGTTTTTT
. TRBJ1-6 TRBV4-3 . CASSQDPGDGSPLHF TGCGCCAGCAGCCAAGATCCAGGGGACGGGTCACCCCTCCACTTT
. TRBJ2-7 TRBV7-2 . CASSSGYRDREQYF TGTGCCAGCAGCTCCGGGTACAGGGATCGCGAGCAGTACTTC
TRBD1 TRBJ1-5 TRBV19 . CASSIRRGQQPQHF TGTGCCAGTAGTATTAGGAGGGGGCAACAGCCCCAGCATTTT
TRBD1 TRBJ2-7 TRBV4-3 . CASSQDPVTGASSYEQYF TGCGCCAGCAGCCAAGATCCGGTCACAGGGGCGAGCTCCTACGAGCAGTACTTC
. TRBJ2-5 TRBV27 . CASSLEGQETQYF TGTGCCAGCAGTTTGGAGGGTCAAGAGACCCAGTACTTC
TRBD2 TRBJ2-3 TRBV7-2 few CASSLAGGSGRNTQYF TGTGCCAGCAGCTTAGCCGGGGGGTCAGGGCGAAATACGCAGTATTTT
TRBD2 TRBJ2-1 TRBV25-1 . CASSEPRGGTGNEQFF TGTGCCAGCAGTGAACCCCGGGGGGGGACTGGGAATGAGCAGTTCTTC
. TRBJ2-5 TRBV7-7 . CASSLNPPGSLQETQYF TGTGCTAGCAGCTTAAATCCCCCCGGGTCACTCCAAGAGACCCAGTACTTC
TRBD1 TRBJ2-2 TRBV7-9 once CASSSPGQGNTGELFF TGTGCCAGCAGCTCGCCCGGACAGGGGAACACCGGGGAGCTGTTTTTT
TRBD2 TRBJ2-1 TRBV2 . CASRPIPGLAVREQFF TGTGCCAGCAGGCCGATACCGGGACTAGCGGTTCGAGAGCAGTTCTTC
TRBD1 TRBJ2-5 TRBV30 . CAWTRYGTGGETQYF TGTGCCTGGACCCGTTACGGGACAGGGGGGGAGACCCAGTACTTC
. TRBJ1-2 TRBV4-3 . CASSQGGAGFRGGYTF TGCGCCAGCAGCCAAGGAGGAGCAGGGTTTAGAGGAGGCTACACCTTC
. TRBJ1-4 TRBV6-1 . CASSDARVLEKLFF TGTGCCAGCAGTGACGCCAGGGTGTTGGAAAAACTGTTTTTT
. TRBJ2-2 TRBV7-9 few CASQPTDSNTGELFF TGTGCCAGTCAACCGACAGATTCGAACACCGGGGAGCTGTTTTTT
. TRBJ2-6 TRBV27 . CASSFLGPSSGANVLTF TGTGCCAGCAGTTTTCTAGGCCCAAGCTCTGGGGCCAACGTCCTGACTTTC
TRBD1 TRBJ1-2 TRBV19 few CASSSPGQIYGYTF TGTGCCAGTAGTTCCCCGGGACAGATCTATGGCTACACCTTC
TRBD2 TRBJ2-7 TRBV5-1 . CASSTAGRVYEQYF TGCGCCAGCAGCACAGCGGGAAGGGTCTACGAGCAGTACTTT
. TRBJ1-1 TRBV5-6 . CASNVLGVEAFF TGTGCCAGCAACGTCCTAGGGGTTGAAGCTTTCTTT
. TRBJ1-2 TRBV4-3 . CASSQDTSVRSNYGYTF TGCGCCAGCAGCCAAGATACTAGTGTCAGATCAAACTATGGCTACACCTTC
TRBD1 TRBJ2-1 TRBV18 . CASSLTGDSYNEQFF TGTGCCAGCTCATTAACAGGGGACTCCTACAATGAGCAGTTCTTC
. TRBJ1-3 TRBV11-2 . CASSLDPGRSGSGNTIYF TGTGCCAGCAGCTTAGACCCCGGCAGGTCAGGGTCTGGAAACACCATATATTTT
TRBD1 TRBJ1-1 TRBV19 . CASSIGTGKMNTEAFF TGTGCCAGTAGTATAGGGACAGGTAAGATGAACACTGAAGCTTTCTTT
TRBD2 TRBJ2-1 TRBV30 few CAWSVAGGRFRYPNEQFF TGTGCCTGGAGTGTAGCGGGGGGGCGTTTTCGTTACCCCAATGAGCAGTTCTTC
. TRBJ2-3 TRBV7-3 . CASSPGLSTDTQYF TGTGCCAGCAGCCCGGGACTTTCCACAGATACGCAGTATTTT
TRBD1 TRBJ1-1 TRBV10-3 . CAISTTGVTEAFF TGTGCCATCAGTACAACAGGGGTGACTGAAGCTTTCTTT
TRBD1 TRBJ2-7 TRBV6-4 . CASSERDRDYEQYF TGTGCCAGCAGTGAAAGGGACAGGGACTACGAGCAGTACTTC
. TRBJ1-4 TRBV6-6 . CASRTGTRPEEKLFF TGTGCCAGCAGGACCGGGACACGACCCGAGGAAAAACTGTTTTTT
TRBD1 TRBJ1-1 TRBV4-3 few CASSQDRGGLVSEAFF TGCGCCAGCAGCCAAGATCGAGGGGGCTTAGTGTCTGAAGCTTTCTTT
TRBD1 TRBJ2-7 TRBV25-1 . CASSRQGDEQYF TGTGCCAGCAGTCGACAGGGGGACGAGCAGTACTTC
. TRBJ1-6 TRBV21-1 . CASSRTGRELRNSPLHF TGTGCCAGCAGCAGGACAGGACGGGAGCTCAGGAATTCACCCCTCCACTTT
TRBD1 TRBJ2-5 TRBV25-1 . CASSRLNRGYLRETQYF TGTGCCAGCAGTCGCCTCAACAGGGGGTATCTTCGAGAGACCCAGTACTTC